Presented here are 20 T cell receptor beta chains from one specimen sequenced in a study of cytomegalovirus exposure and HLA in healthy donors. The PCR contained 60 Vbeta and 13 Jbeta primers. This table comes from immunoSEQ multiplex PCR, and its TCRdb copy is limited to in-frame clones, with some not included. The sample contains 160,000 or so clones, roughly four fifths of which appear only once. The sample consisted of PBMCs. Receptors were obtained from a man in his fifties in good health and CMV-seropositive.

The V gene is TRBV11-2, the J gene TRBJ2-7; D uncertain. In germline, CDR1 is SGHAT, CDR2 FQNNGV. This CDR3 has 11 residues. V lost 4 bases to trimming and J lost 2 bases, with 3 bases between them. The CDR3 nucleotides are TGTGCCAGCAGCTCCACCTACGAGCAGTACTTC. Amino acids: CASSSTYEQYF.

The chain's CDR3 is CASSARGDRVTDTQYF. CDR3 coding DNA: TGTGCCAGCAGCGCCCGGGGGGACAGGGTCACAGATACGCAGTATTTT. V gene TRBV9 combines with J gene TRBJ2-3, with 9 bases identical to TRBD1. Germline loops: CDR1 SGDLS, CDR2 YYNGEE. V lost 3 bases, J lost 2 bases, and 7 bases stayed unmatched. The CDR3 consists of 16 residues.

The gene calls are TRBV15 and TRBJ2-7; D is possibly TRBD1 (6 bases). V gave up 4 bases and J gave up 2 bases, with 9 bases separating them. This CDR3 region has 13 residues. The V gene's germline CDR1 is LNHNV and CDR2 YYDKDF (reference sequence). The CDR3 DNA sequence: TGTGCCACCAGCAAGGACAGACCCTACGAGCAGTACTTC. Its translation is CATSKDRPYEQYF.

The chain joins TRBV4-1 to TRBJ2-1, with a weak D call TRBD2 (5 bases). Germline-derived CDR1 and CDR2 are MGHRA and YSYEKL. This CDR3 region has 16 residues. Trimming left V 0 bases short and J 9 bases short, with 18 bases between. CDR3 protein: CASSQEAAASWGEQFF. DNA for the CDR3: TGCGCCAGCAGCCAAGAAGCAGCGGCGAGTTGGGGTGAGCAGTTCTTC.

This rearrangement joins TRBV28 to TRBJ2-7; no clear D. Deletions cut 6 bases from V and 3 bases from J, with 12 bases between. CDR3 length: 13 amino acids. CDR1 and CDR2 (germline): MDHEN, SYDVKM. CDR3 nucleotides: TGTGCCAGCAGCATGTCGTCGGGCTACGAGCAGTACTTC. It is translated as CASSMSSGYEQYF.

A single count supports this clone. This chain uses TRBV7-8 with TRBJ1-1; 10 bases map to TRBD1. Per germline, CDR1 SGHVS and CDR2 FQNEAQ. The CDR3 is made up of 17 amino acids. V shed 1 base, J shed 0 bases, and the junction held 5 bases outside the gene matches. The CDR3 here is CASSLGVGQGVNTEAFF. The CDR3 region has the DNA TGTGCCAGCAGCTTAGGGGTCGGACAGGGGGTGAACACTGAAGCTTTCTTT.

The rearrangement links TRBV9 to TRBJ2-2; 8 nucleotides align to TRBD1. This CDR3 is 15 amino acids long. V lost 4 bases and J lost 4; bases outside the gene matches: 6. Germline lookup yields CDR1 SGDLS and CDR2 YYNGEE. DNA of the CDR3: TGTGCCAGCAGCTCGACAGGGGTTGGCACCGGGGAGCTGTTTTTT. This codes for CASSSTGVGTGELFF. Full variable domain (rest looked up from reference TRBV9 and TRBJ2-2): DSGVTQTPKHLITATGQRVTLRCSPRSGDLSVYWYQQSLDQGLQFLIQYYNGEERAKGNILERFSAQQFPDLHSELNLSSLELGDSALYFCASSSTGVGTGELFFGEGSRLTVL.

The CDR3 sequence is CASRGQKINEQFF. The CDR3 nucleotides read TGTGCCAGCAGGGGACAGAAGATCAATGAGCAGTTCTTC. The chain is built from TRBV7-2 and TRBJ2-1; TRBD1 matches 7 bases. The trim removed 6 bases at V and 6 bases at J, leaving 5 bases unmatched. This CDR3 region has 13 residues. Germline V gene sequence: CDR1 SGHTA, CDR2 FQGNSA. The variable domain in full, with the rest retrieved from reference TRBV7-2 and TRBJ2-1, is GAGVSQSPSNKVTEKGKDVELRCDPISGHTALYWYRQSLGQGLEFLIYFQGNSAPDKSGLPSDRFSAERTGGSVSTLTIQRTQQEDSAVYLCASRGQKINEQFFGPGTRLTVL.

CDR3 protein: CASSLGAVGETQYF. In DNA, the CDR3 is TGTGCCAGCAGCTTAGGGGCCGTTGGGGAGACCCAGTACTTC. The gene calls are TRBV11-2 and TRBJ2-5; D gene ambiguous. Germline V gene lookup returns CDR1 SGHAT and CDR2 FQNNGV. With 1 base removed from V and 5 bases from J, the gap between germline ends came to 11 bases. The CDR3 consists of 14 residues.

The CDR3 loop is CSVETSGRPSNEQFF. The CDR3 DNA reads TGCAGCGTTGAAACTAGCGGGAGGCCGTCCAATGAGCAGTTCTTC. The rearrangement links TRBV29-1 to TRBJ2-1, with 12 positions matching TRBD2. Germline V CDR1 and CDR2: SQVTM, ANQGSEA. CDR3 size: 15 residues. V was pared by 2 bases and J by 6 bases, with 5 bases of the junction left unmatched.

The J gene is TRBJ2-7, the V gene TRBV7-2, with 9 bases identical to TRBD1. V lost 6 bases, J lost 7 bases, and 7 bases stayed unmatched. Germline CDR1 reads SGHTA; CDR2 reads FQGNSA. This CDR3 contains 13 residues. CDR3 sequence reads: CASRGQGFGEQYF. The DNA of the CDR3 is TGTGCCAGCAGGGGACAGGGTTTCGGAGAGCAGTACTTC.

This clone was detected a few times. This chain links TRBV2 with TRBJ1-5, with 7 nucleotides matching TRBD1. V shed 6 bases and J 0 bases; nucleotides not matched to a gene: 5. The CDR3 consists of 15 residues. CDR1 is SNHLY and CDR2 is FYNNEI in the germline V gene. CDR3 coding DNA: TGTGCCAGCAGCGGGACAGCCTTTAGCAATCAGCCCCAGCATTTT. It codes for CASSGTAFSNQPQHF. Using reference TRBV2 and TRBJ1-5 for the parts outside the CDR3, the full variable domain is EPEVTQTPSHQVTQMGQEVILRCVPISNHLYFYWYRQILGQKVEFLVSFYNNEISEKSEIFDDQFSVERPDGSNFTLKIRSTKLEDSAMYFCASSGTAFSNQPQHFGDGTRLSIL.

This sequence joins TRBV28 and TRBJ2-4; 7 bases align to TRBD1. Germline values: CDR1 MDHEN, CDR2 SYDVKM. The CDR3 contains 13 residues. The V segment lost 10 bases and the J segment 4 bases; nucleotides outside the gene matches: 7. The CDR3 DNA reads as TGTGCCACCCTCGTGACAGGGAAAAACATTCAGTACTTC. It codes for CATLVTGKNIQYF.

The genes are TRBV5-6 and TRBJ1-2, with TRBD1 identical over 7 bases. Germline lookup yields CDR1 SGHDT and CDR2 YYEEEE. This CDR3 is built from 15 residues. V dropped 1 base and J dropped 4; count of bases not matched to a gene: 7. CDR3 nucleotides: TGTGCCAGCAGCTTGATGGGAGACAGGGCCTATGGCTACACCTTC. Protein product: CASSLMGDRAYGYTF.

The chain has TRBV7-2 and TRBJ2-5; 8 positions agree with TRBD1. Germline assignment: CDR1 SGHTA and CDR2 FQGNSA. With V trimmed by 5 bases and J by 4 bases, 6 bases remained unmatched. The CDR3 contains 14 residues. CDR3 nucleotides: TGTGCCAGCAGCCCGGACAGGGTCCGAGAGACCCAGTACTTC. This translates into CASSPDRVRETQYF. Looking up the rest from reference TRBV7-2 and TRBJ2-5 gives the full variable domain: GAGVSQSPSNKVTEKGKDVELRCDPISGHTALYWYRQSLGQGLEFLIYFQGNSAPDKSGLPSDRFSAERTGGSVSTLTIQRTQQEDSAVYLCASSPDRVRETQYFGPGTRLLVL.

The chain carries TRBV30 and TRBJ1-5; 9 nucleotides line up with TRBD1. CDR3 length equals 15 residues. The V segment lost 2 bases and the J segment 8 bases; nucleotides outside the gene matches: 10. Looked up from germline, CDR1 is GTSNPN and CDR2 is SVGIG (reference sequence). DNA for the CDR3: TGTGCCTGGAGTTACGGGACAGGGAGATGGGAGCCCCAGCATTTT. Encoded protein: CAWSYGTGRWEPQHF.

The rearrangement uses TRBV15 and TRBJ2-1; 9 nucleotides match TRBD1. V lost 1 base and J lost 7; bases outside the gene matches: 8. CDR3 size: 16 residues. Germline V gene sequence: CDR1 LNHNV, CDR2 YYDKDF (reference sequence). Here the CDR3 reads CATSRGAGTGMNEQFF. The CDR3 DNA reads TGTGCCACCAGCAGAGGGGCCGGGACAGGGATGAATGAGCAGTTCTTC.

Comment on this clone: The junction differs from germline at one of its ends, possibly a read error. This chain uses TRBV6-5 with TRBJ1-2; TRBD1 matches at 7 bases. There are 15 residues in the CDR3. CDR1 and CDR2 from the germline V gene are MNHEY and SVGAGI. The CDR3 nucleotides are TGTGCCAGCAGTCTAGGGGGCGCCGCTAACTATGGCTACGCCTTC. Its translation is CASSLGGAANYGYAF.

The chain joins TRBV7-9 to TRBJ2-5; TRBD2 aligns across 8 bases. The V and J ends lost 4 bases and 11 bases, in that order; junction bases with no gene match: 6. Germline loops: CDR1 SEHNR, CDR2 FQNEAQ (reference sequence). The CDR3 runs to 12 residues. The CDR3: CASSYREGRQYF. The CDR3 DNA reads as TGTGCCAGCAGCTATCGGGAGGGGCGGCAGTACTTC.

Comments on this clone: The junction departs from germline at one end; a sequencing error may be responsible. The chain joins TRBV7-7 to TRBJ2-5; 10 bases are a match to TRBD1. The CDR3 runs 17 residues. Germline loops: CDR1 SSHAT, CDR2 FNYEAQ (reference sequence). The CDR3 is CASSPGTGALEGETQYF. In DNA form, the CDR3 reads TGTGCTAGCAGCCCAGGGACAGGGGCCCTCGAGGGGGAGACCCAGTACTTC.